In this sample, the clone carrying this T cell receptor (beta chain) turned up many times. Its antigen is not known. Trimming took off 3 bases at V and 6 bases at J, with 8 bases between the two ends. Germline V gene data show CDR1 as DFQATT and CDR2 as SNEGSKA (reference sequence). CDR3 length: 11 amino acids. The source of the sample is a study of T-cell memory formation after mild COVID-19. At the level of the study: TCR clustering was largely donor specific. Study observations and caveats: The main location of contracting CD4+ clones was CM and EM, and that of contracting CD8+ clones was EMRA. Some SARS-CoV-2-responding clones were already detected in memory before infection. Second-wave clones that peaked on day 37 lacked confirmed SARS-CoV-2 specificity.

MiXCR, run by TCRdb on the 5' RACE reads, gives a single entry per CDR3 protein. The table has approximately 500,000 distinct CDR3 sequences, around 25% seen once. The TCR sequence derives from an adult woman who had mild COVID-19 (a few samples of this study predate the infection). Cell type and time point are not known. The sample was PBMCs or a T cell subset sorted from them (not recorded which). The chain has TRBV20-1 and TRBJ1-2; perhaps TRBD1 as D (5 bases). Here the CDR3 reads CSARGGDGYTF. The CDR3 nucleotides read TGCAGTGCTAGGGGAGGGGATGGCTACACCTTC.